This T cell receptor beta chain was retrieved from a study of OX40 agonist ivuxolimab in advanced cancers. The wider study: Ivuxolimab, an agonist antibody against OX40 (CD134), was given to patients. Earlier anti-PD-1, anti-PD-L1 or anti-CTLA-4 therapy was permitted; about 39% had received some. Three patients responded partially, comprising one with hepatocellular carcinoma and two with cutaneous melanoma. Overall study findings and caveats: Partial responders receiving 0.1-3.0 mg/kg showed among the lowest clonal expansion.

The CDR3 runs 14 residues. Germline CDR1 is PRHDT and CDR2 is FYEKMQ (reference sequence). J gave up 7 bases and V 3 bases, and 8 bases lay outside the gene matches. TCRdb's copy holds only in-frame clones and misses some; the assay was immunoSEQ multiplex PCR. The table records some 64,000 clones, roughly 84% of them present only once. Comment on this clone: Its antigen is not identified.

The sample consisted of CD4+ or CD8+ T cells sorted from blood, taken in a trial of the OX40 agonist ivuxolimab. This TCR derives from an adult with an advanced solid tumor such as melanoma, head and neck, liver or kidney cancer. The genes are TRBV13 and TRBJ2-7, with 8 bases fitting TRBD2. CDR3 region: CASSFRTSTREQYF. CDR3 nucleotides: TGTGCCAGCAGCTTTAGGACTAGCACGCGGGAGCAGTACTTC.